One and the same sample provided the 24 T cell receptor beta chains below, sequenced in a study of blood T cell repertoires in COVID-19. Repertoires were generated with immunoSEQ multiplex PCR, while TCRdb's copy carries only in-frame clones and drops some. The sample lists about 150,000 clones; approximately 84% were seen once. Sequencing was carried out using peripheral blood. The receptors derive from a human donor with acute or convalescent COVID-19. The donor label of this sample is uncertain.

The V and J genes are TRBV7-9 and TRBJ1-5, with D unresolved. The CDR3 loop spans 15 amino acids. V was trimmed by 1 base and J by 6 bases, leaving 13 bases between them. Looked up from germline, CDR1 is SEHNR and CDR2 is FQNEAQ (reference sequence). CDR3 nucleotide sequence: TGTGCCAGCAGCTTAGGCCAGGCTGAGGGTCAGCCCCAGCATTTT. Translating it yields CASSLGQAEGQPQHF.

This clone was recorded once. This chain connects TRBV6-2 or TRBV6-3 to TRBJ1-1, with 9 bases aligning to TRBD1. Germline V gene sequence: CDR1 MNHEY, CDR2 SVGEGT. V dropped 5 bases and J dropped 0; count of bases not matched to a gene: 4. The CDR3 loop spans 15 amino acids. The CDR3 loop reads CASSTTGGMNTEAFF. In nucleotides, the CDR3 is TGTGCCAGCAGTACGACAGGGGGAATGAACACTGAAGCTTTCTTT.

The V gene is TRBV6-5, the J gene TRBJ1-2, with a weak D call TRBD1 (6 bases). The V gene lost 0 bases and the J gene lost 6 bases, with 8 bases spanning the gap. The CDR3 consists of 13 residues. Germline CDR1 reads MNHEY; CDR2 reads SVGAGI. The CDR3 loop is CASSYSGADGYTF. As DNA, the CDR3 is TGTGCCAGCAGTTACTCGGGGGCGGATGGCTACACCTTC.

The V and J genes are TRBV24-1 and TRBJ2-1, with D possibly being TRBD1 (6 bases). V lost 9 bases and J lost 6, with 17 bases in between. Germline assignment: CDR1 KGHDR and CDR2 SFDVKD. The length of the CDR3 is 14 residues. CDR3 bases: TGTGCCACCCGCGAGGCAGGGGCTGGCAATGAGCAGTTCTTC. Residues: CATREAGAGNEQFF.

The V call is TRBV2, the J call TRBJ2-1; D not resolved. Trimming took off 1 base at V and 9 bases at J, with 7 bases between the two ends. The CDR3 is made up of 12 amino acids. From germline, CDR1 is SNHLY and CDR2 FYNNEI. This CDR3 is CASSEGPGEQFF. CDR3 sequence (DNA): TGTGCCAGCAGTGAAGGGCCGGGTGAGCAGTTCTTC.

CDR3 loop: CASSPKSTTGGYTF. In DNA form, the CDR3 reads TGCGCCAGCAGCCCCAAAAGCACAACGGGGGGCTACACCTTC. J is TRBJ1-2 and V is TRBV4-3; D unclear. CDR1 is LGHNA, CDR2 YSLEER, per germline. V was shortened by 4 bases and J by 8 bases, with 17 bases between the two germline ends. The CDR3 runs to 14 residues.

Written as DNA, the CDR3 is TGTGCCATCAGTGAGTTGGACAGGGAGGGGGAGCAGTTCTTC. This gives the protein CAISELDREGEQFF. This chain connects TRBV10-3 to TRBJ2-1; possibly TRBD1 for D (8 bases). Trimming removed 1 base at V and 10 bases at J, with 14 bases between. The CDR3 loop spans 14 amino acids. Germline assignment: CDR1 ENHRY and CDR2 SYGVKD.

The CDR3 nucleotides read TGTGCCAGCAGCTTGCCGGGTCTAGCGGGACACACAGATACGCAGTATTTT. Its protein is CASSLPGLAGHTDTQYF. The chain employs TRBV11-2 and TRBJ2-3, with 9 bases aligning to TRBD2. V was pared by 3 bases and J by 2 bases, with 9 bases of the junction left unmatched. CDR1 is SGHAT, CDR2 FQNNGV, per germline. This CDR3 has 17 residues.

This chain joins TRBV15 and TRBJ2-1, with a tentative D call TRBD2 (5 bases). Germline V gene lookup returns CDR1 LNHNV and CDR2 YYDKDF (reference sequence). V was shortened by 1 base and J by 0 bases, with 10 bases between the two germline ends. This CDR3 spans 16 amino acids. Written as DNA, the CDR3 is TGTGCCACCAGCAGAGCGATACTAGTCTCCTACAATGAGCAGTTCTTC. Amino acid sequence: CATSRAILVSYNEQFF.

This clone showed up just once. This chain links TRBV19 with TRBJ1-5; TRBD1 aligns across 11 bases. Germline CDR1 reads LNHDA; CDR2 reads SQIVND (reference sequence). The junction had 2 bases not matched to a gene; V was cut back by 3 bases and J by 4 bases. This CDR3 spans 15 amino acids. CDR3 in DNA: TGTGCCAGTAGTATGGGGACAGGGGGAAATCAGCCCCAGCATTTT. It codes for CASSMGTGGNQPQHF.

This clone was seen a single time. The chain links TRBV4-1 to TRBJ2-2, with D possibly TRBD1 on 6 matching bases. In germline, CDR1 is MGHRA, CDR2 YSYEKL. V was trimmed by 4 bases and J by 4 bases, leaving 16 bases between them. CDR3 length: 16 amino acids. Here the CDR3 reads CASSPFVQGFTGELFF. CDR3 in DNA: TGCGCCAGCAGCCCTTTCGTTCAGGGGTTCACCGGGGAGCTGTTTTTT.

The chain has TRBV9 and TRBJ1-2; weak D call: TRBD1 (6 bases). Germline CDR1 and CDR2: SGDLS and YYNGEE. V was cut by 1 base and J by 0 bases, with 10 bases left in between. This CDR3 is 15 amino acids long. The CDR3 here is CASSVFDRTNYGYTF. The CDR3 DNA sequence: TGTGCCAGCAGCGTATTCGACAGGACTAACTATGGCTACACCTTC. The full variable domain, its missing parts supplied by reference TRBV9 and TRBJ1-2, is DSGVTQTPKHLITATGQRVTLRCSPRSGDLSVYWYQQSLDQGLQFLIQYYNGEERAKGNILERFSAQQFPDLHSELNLSSLELGDSALYFCASSVFDRTNYGYTFGSGTRLTVV.

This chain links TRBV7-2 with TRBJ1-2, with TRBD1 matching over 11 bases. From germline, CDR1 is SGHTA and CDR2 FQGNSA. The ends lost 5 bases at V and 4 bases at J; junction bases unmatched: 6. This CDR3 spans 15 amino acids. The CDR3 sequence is CASSADRGRPYGYTF. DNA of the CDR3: TGTGCCAGCAGCGCGGACAGGGGGCGACCCTATGGCTACACCTTC.

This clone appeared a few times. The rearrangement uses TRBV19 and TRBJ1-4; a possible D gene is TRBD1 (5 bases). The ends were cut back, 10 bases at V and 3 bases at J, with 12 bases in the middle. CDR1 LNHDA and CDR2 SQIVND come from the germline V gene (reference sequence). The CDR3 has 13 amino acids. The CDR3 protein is CATSRGPNEKLFF. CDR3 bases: TGTGCCACCTCAAGGGGTCCTAATGAAAAACTGTTTTTT.

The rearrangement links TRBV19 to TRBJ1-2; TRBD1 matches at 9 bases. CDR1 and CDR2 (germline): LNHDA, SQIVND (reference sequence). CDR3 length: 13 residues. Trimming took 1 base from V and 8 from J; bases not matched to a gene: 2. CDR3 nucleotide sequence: TGTGCCAGTAGTATAGTTACAGGGGGCGGCTACACCTTC. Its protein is CASSIVTGGGYTF. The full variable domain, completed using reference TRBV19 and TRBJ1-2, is DGGITQSPKYLFRKEGQNVTLSCEQNLNHDAMYWYRQDPGQGLRLIYYSQIVNDFQKGDIAEGYSVSREKKESFPLTVTSAQKNPTAFYLCASSIVTGGGYTFGSGTRLTVV.

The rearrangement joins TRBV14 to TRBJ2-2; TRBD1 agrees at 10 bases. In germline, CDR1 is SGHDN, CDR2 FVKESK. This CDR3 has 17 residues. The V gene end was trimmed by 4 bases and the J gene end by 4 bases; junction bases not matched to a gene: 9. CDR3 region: CASSLPLGTGATGELFF. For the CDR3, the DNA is TGTGCCAGCAGCCTCCCACTAGGGACAGGGGCCACCGGGGAGCTGTTTTTT.

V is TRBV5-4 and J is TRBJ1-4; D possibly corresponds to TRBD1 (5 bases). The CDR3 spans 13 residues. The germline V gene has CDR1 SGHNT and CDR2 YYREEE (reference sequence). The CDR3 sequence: CAYRAGRDEKLFF. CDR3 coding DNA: TGTGCTTATCGGGCAGGGAGGGACGAAAAACTGTTTTTT.

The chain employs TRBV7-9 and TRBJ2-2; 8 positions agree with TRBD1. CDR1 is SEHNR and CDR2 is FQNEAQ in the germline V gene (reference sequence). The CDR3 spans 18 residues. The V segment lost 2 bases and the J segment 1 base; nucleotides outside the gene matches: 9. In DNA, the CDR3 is TGTGCCAGCAGCTTAAGTTGGAGGACAGGGCAGAACACCGGGGAGCTGTTTTTT. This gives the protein CASSLSWRTGQNTGELFF.

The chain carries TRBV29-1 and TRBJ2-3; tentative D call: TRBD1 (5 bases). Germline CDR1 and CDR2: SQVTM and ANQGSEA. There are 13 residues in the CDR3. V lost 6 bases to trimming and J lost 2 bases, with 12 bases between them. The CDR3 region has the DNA TGCAGCGTGCGAACAGGATACACAGATACGCAGTATTTT. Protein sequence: CSVRTGYTDTQYF.

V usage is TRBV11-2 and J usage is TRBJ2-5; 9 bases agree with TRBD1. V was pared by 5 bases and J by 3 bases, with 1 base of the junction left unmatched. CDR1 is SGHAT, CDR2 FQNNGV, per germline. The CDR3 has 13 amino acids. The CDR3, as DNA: TGTGCCAGCAGCCGGGACAGGGAAGAGACCCAGTACTTC. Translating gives CASSRDREETQYF.

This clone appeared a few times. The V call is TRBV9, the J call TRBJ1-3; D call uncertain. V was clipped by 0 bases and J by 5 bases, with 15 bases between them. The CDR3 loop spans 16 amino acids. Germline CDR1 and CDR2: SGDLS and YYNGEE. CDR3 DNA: TGTGCCAGCAGCGTAGGCCGGGAAGCCGGCAGAAACACCATATATTTT. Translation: CASSVGREAGRNTIYF.

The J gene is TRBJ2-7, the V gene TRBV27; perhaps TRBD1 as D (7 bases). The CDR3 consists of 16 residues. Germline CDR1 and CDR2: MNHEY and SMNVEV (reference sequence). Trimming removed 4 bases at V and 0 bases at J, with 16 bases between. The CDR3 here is CASSSRRAGGSYEQYV. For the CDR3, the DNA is TGTGCCAGCAGTTCAAGGAGGGCAGGGGGCTCCTACGAGCAGTACGTC.

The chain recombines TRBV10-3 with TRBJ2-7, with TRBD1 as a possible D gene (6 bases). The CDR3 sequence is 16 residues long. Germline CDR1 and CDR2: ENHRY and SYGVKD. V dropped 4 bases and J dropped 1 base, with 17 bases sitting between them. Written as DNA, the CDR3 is TGTGCCATCAGTGGGTCCGCCCGAGACAGGTCCTACGAGCAGTACTTC. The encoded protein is CAISGSARDRSYEQYF.

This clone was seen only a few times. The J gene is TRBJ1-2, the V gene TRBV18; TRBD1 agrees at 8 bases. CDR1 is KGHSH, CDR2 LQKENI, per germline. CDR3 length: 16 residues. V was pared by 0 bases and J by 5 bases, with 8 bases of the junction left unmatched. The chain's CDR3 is CASSPPGTGRTYGYTF. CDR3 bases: TGTGCCAGCTCACCACCGGGGACAGGACGCACTTATGGCTACACCTTC.